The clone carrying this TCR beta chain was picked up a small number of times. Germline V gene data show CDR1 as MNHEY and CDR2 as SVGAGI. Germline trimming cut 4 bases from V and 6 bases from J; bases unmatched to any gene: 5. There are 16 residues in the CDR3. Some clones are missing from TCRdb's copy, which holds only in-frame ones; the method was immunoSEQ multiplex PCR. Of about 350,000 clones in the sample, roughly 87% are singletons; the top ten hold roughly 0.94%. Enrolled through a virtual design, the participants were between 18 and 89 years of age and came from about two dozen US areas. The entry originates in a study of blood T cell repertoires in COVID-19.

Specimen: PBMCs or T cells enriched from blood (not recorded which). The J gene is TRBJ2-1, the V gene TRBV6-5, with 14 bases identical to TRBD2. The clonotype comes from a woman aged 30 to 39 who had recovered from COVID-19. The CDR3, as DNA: TGTGCCAGCAGTTGGCGGACTAGCGGGGGGCCCAATGAGCAGTTCTTC. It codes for CASSWRTSGGPNEQFF.